The 20 T cell receptor beta chains listed next were all sequenced from one sample in a study of beta chain features in type 1 diabetes. Every bit of the isolated RNA underwent reverse transcription, so sequencing read expressed TCRB transcripts. The data were produced by immunoSEQ multiplex PCR, yet TCRdb's version contains in-frame clones alone and is incomplete. In the table there are 300,000 to 400,000 clones, approximately 10% of which are singletons. No antigen is known for these receptors. Study-wide findings and caveats: Among all four CD4+ subsets, Type 1 diabetes patients had TCRB CDR3s that were moderately but significantly shorter.

The sample consisted of central memory CD4+ T cells from blood. The receptors stem from a man between 25 and 39 years old with type 1 diabetes.

V and J are TRBV25-1 and TRBJ1-5, with D possibly matching TRBD1 (6 bases). V was clipped by 4 bases and J by 4 bases, with 8 bases between them. The CDR3 is made up of 13 amino acids. Germline CDR1 and CDR2: MGHDK and SYGVNS. The CDR3 DNA sequence: TGTGCCAGCAGTGGACAGGTTAATCAGCCCCAGCATTTT. It translates to CASSGQVNQPQHF.

The V call is TRBV6-5, the J call TRBJ2-3, with D perhaps TRBD2 (6 bases). This CDR3 is 13 amino acids long. V shed 5 bases and J shed 11 bases, with 17 bases lying between them. Germline V gives CDR1 MNHEY, CDR2 SVGAGI. CDR3 bases: TGTGCCAGCAGTCCGGGGGACTTACTAGAGCAGTATTTT. Amino acids: CASSPGDLLEQYF.

The chain is built from TRBV28 and TRBJ1-2; possible D gene TRBD1, 6 bases. V lost 4 bases and J lost 13, with 13 bases in between. The CDR3 has 11 residues. Looked up from germline, CDR1 is MDHEN and CDR2 is SYDVKM. CDR3 nucleotide sequence: TGTGCCAGCAGTTCCTCCACAGGGCGCACCTTC. Its protein product is CASSSSTGRTF.

This clone was recorded at least ten times. The chain links TRBV7-9 to TRBJ1-4; TRBD1 matches at 7 bases. V was clipped by 6 bases and J by 4 bases; unmatched bases: 11. CDR1 is SEHNR, CDR2 FQNEAQ, per germline (reference sequence). This CDR3 is 16 amino acids long. The CDR3 DNA reads TGTGCCAGCAGGGCGCCCCGGGACAGAGATAATGAAAAACTGTTTTTT. This sequence encodes CASRAPRDRDNEKLFF.

The table lists this clone with a few counts. V usage is TRBV29-1 and J usage is TRBJ2-1, with 9 bases fitting TRBD1. Unmatched junction bases numbered 1, after V lost 4 bases and J lost 0 bases. CDR3 length: 14 amino acids. Germline CDR1 is SQVTM and CDR2 is ANQGSEA. The CDR3 DNA is TGCAGCGTTGGGGACAGGGCCTCCTACAATGAGCAGTTCTTC. It is translated as CSVGDRASYNEQFF.

This clone has only a few counts. CDR3 residues: CASSLGKGTGGIDTQYF. Written as DNA, the CDR3 is TGTGCCAGCAGCTTAGGAAAGGGGACAGGGGGCATAGATACGCAGTATTTT. J is TRBJ2-3 and V is TRBV11-2; 12 nucleotides match TRBD1. V lost 1 base to trimming and J lost 5 bases; unmatched junction nucleotides: 7. The germline CDR1 and CDR2 sequences are SGHAT and FQNNGV. The CDR3 runs to 17 residues.

This clone was recorded a few times. This rearrangement joins TRBV6-1 to TRBJ2-7, with 8 bases that match TRBD1. V lost 6 bases and J lost 0; bases outside the gene matches: 7. The CDR3 runs 15 residues. CDR1 and CDR2 from the germline V gene are MNHNS and SASEGT. The CDR3 DNA follows: TGTGCCAGCAGGTTACCGACAGGGGACTCCTACGAGCAGTACTTC. Translated, it gives CASRLPTGDSYEQYF.

This clone was detected ten times or more. The rearrangement uses TRBV14 and TRBJ2-5; the D is unclear. Trimming took off 4 bases at V and 4 bases at J, with 10 bases between the two ends. Germline V gene sequence: CDR1 SGHDN, CDR2 FVKESK. CDR3 length: 13 amino acids. In nucleotides, the CDR3 is TGTGCCAGCAGCCTAGATCAAGCAGAGACCCAGTACTTC. Protein product: CASSLDQAETQYF. The full variable domain, rest sourced from reference TRBV14 and TRBJ2-5, is EAGVTQFPSHSVIEKGQTVTLRCDPISGHDNLYWYRRVMGKEIKFLLHFVKESKQDESGMPNNRFLAERTGGTYSTLKVQPAELEDSGVYFCASSLDQAETQYFGPGTRLLVL.

This chain connects TRBV2 to TRBJ1-1, with 9 positions matching TRBD1. The trim removed 7 bases at V and 6 bases at J, leaving 12 bases unmatched. This CDR3 has 15 residues. From germline, CDR1 is SNHLY and CDR2 FYNNEI. The DNA of the CDR3 is TGTGCCAGCACTGGACAGGGGCTTAGGGACGCTGAAGCTTTCTTT. It specifies CASTGQGLRDAEAFF.

This clone turned up a few times. The chain links TRBV11-2 to TRBJ2-5; the D gene could be TRBD1 or TRBD2 (5 bases each). V lost 3 bases and J lost 7, with 18 bases in between. The germline V gene has CDR1 SGHAT and CDR2 FQNNGV. The CDR3 length is 15 residues. The CDR3 here is CASSLGPGPGATQYF. CDR3 DNA sequence: TGTGCCAGCAGCTTGGGGCCGGGACCCGGGGCGACCCAGTACTTC.

This clone showed up just a few times. V is TRBV18 and J is TRBJ2-3; 7 bases map to TRBD1. Trimming at V came to 0 bases and at J to 0 bases, leaving 6 bases not matched to a gene. Germline V gene data show CDR1 as KGHSH and CDR2 as LQKENI. This CDR3 comprises 17 residues. CDR3 nucleotide sequence: TGTGCCAGCTCACCACCGAGAGGGACAGAGAGCACAGATACGCAGTATTTT. The encoded protein is CASSPPRGTESTDTQYF. Full variable domain (outside the CDR3, taken from reference TRBV18 and TRBJ2-3): NAGVMQNPRHLVRRRGQEARLRCSPMKGHSHVYWYRQLPEEGLKFMVYLQKENIIDESGMPKERFSAEFPKEGPSILRIQQVVRGDSAAYFCASSPPRGTESTDTQYFGPGTRLTVL.

The chain employs TRBV30 and TRBJ1-6; possibly TRBD1 for D (6 bases). Trimming shortened V by 1 base and J by 8 bases, and 12 bases separated the two germline ends. There are 14 residues in the CDR3. CDR1 GTSNPN and CDR2 SVGIG come from the germline V gene (reference sequence). CDR3 loop: CAWSAVGGDSPLHF. As DNA, the CDR3 is TGTGCCTGGAGTGCGGTAGGGGGTGATTCACCCCTCCACTTT.

The rearrangement uses TRBV5-6 and TRBJ1-6; 9 bases are shared with TRBD1. CDR1 and CDR2 from the germline V gene are SGHDT and YYEEEE. CDR3 size: 16 residues. The V gene end was trimmed by 4 bases and the J gene end by 4 bases; junction bases not matched to a gene: 6. CDR3 sequence: CASSPGTGRYNSPLHF. In nucleotides, the CDR3 is TGTGCCAGCAGCCCGGGGACAGGGAGGTATAATTCACCCCTCCACTTT. The full variable domain, its missing parts supplied by reference TRBV5-6 and TRBJ1-6, is DAGVTQSPTHLIKTRGQQVTLRCSPKSGHDTVSWYQQALGQGPQFIFQYYEEEERQRGNFPDRFSGHQFPNYSSELNVNALLLGDSALYLCASSPGTGRYNSPLHFGNGTRLTVT.

This clone was seen a handful of times. The gene calls are TRBV30 and TRBJ2-5; D is possibly TRBD1 or TRBD2 (6 bases each). This CDR3 comprises 12 residues. Germline V CDR1 and CDR2: GTSNPN, SVGIG (reference sequence). V was shortened by 5 bases and J by 5 bases, with 12 bases between the two germline ends. CDR3 sequence: CAWEGGTETQYF. Here the CDR3 DNA reads TGTGCCTGGGAGGGGGGTACCGAGACCCAGTACTTC.

The chain combines TRBV7-8 with TRBJ2-7; tentatively, D is TRBD1 (6 bases). The V gene's germline CDR1 is SGHVS and CDR2 FQNEAQ. V was pared by 5 bases and J by 7 bases, with 18 bases between. The CDR3 loop spans 14 amino acids. This CDR3 reads CASSPSSGGGEQYF. The CDR3 nucleotides read TGTGCCAGCAGCCCGAGTTCTGGGGGCGGAGAGCAGTACTTC.

In this sample, this clone turned up a few times. The rearrangement joins TRBV28 to TRBJ2-7; TRBD1 might be the D (9 bases). With 3 bases removed from V and 0 bases from J, the gap between germline ends came to 15 bases. Germline values: CDR1 MDHEN, CDR2 SYDVKM. The CDR3 spans 16 residues. CDR3 in DNA: TGTGCCAGCAGTTTTAGCGGGACAGGGATCTCCTACGAGCAGTACTTC. Translation gives CASSFSGTGISYEQYF.

This clone was found many times. The V and J genes are TRBV7-2 and TRBJ1-4; the D is unclear. This CDR3 is 15 amino acids long. Germline loops: CDR1 SGHTA, CDR2 FQGNSA. Trimming took off 6 bases at V and 1 base at J, with 12 bases between the two ends. The CDR3 region has the DNA TGTGCCAGCAGGACCGGGCAGCAAACTAATGAAAAACTGTTTTTT. Encoded protein: CASRTGQQTNEKLFF.

This clone was observed many times. V usage is TRBV23-1 and J usage is TRBJ2-7, with 11 nucleotides matching TRBD2. TRBV23-1 falls under the ORF class, with uncertain function. V lost 0 bases, J lost 2 bases, and 0 bases stayed unmatched. CDR3 size: 15 residues. In DNA, the CDR3 is TGCGCCAGCAGTCAATCGGGACTAGCGGCCTACGAGCAGTACTTC. This gives the protein CASSQSGLAAYEQYF.

A few counts support this clone. The chain employs TRBV10-2 and TRBJ2-3, with D unclear. This CDR3 has 14 amino acids. V was pared by 2 bases and J by 4 bases, with 10 bases between. CDR1 is WSHSY and CDR2 is SAAADI in the germline V gene. The CDR3 region has the DNA TGCGCCAGCAGTGAGCGTCAAAGGTCAGATACGCAGTATTTT. Residues: CASSERQRSDTQYF.

The rearrangement uses TRBV10-3 and TRBJ2-1, with TRBD2 matching over 8 bases. V lost 6 bases and J lost 0; bases outside the gene matches: 7. The CDR3 contains 16 residues. Germline CDR1 is ENHRY and CDR2 is SYGVKD. As DNA, the CDR3 is TGTGCCATCAGGGATAAAGCGGGGGCCTCCTACAATGAGCAGTTCTTC. Its protein is CAIRDKAGASYNEQFF.